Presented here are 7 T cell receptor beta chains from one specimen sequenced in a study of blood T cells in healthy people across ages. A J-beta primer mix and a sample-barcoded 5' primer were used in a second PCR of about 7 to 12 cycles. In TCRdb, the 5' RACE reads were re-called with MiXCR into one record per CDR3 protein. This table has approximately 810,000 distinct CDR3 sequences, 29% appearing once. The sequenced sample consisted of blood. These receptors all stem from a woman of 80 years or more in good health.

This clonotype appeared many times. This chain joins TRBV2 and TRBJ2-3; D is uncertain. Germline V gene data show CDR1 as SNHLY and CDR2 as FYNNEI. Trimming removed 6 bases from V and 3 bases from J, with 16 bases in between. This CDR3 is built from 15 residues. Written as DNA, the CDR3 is TGTGCCAGCAGACGTGTGGCGATTGGGACAGATACGCAGTATTTT. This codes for CASRRVAIGTDTQYF.

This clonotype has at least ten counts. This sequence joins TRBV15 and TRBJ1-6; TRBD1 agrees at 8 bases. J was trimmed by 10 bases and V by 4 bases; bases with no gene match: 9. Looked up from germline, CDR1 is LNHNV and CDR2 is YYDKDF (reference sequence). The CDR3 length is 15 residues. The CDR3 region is CATSIEGRGLSPLHF. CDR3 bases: TGTGCCACCAGCATTGAGGGCAGGGGGCTGTCACCCCTCCACTTT.

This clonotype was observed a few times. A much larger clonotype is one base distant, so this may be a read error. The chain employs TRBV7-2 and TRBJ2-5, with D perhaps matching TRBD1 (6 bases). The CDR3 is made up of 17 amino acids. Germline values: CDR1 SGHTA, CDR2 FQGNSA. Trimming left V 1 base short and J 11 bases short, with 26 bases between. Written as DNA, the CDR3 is TGTGCCAGCAGCTTAGAGCCCTTGAGGGGGAGCGTCAATGAGCAGTACTTC. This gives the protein CASSLEPLRGSVNEQYF.

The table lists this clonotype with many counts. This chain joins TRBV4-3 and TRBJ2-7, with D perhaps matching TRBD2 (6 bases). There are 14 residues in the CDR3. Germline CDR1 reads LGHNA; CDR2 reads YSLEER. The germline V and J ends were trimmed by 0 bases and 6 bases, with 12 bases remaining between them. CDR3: CASSQDPLGGEQYF. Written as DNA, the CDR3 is TGCGCCAGCAGCCAAGATCCCCTGGGGGGCGAGCAGTACTTC.

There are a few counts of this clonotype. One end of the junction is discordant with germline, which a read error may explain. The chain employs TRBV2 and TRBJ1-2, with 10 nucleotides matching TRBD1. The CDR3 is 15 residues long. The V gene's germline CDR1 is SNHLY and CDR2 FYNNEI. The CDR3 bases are TGTGCCCGCAGTAGGGAGGACAGGGGGACGTACGGCTACACCTTC. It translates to CARSREDRGTYGYTF.

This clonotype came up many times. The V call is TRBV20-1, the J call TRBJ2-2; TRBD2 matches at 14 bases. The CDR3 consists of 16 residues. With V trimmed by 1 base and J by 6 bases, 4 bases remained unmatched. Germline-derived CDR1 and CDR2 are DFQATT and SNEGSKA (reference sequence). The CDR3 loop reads CSARGLAGGHSGELFF. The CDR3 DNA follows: TGCAGTGCTAGAGGACTAGCGGGGGGGCATTCCGGGGAGCTGTTTTTT.

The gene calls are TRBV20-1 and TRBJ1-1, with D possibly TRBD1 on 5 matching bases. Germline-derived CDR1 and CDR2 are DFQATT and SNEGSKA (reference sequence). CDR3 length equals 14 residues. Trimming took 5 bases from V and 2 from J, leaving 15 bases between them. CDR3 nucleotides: TGCAGTGCTTCCTCGGCAGGGCAAAACACTGAAGCTTTCTTT. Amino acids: CSASSAGQNTEAFF.